Listed here are 4 T cell receptor beta chains from one sample, sequenced in a study of blood T cell repertoires in COVID-19. Sequencing was performed with immunoSEQ multiplex PCR; in TCRdb, only in-frame clones are kept and a portion is missing. The table lists about 140,000 clones, 65% to 80% of them singletons, with roughly 15% in the top ten. The specimen sequenced was peripheral blood. These receptor sequences come from a man in his fifties with acute or convalescent COVID-19.

V is TRBV6-5 and J is TRBJ1-5; D is possibly TRBD1 (5 bases). The V gene lost 9 bases and the J gene lost 0 bases, with 15 bases spanning the gap. This CDR3 has 15 amino acids. Germline values: CDR1 MNHEY, CDR2 SVGAGI. CDR3 in DNA: TGTGCCAGTACTGCGGGACTGTATAGCAATCAGCCCCAGCATTTT. Its translation is CASTAGLYSNQPQHF.

The rearrangement uses TRBV7-2 and TRBJ2-3; 7 bases agree with TRBD2. With 1 base clipped from V and 2 bases from J, the junction kept 12 bases outside the gene matches. CDR3 size: 18 residues. From germline, CDR1 is SGHTA and CDR2 FQGNSA. DNA of the CDR3: TGTGCCAGCAGCTTAGGATGGTGGGGGACTACCCACACAGATACGCAGTATTTT. Translating it yields CASSLGWWGTTHTDTQYF.

This sequence joins TRBV10-3 and TRBJ1-5, with D unclear. The V end was cut by 3 bases, the J end by 4 bases, with 7 bases between. This CDR3 region has 13 residues. The germline V gene has CDR1 ENHRY and CDR2 SYGVKD. The CDR3 nucleotides read TGTGCCATCAGTGACGGAGGGAATCAGCCCCAGCATTTT. Protein: CAISDGGNQPQHF.

DNA for the CDR3: TGTGCCAGCAGCCCACAGGGGGCGAACACCGGGGAGCTGTTTTTT. Its translation is CASSPQGANTGELFF. This rearrangement joins TRBV7-2 to TRBJ2-2, with TRBD1 identical over 8 bases. The ends lost 5 bases at V and 0 bases at J; junction bases unmatched: 2. Germline V gene data show CDR1 as SGHTA and CDR2 as FQGNSA. The CDR3 has 15 residues.